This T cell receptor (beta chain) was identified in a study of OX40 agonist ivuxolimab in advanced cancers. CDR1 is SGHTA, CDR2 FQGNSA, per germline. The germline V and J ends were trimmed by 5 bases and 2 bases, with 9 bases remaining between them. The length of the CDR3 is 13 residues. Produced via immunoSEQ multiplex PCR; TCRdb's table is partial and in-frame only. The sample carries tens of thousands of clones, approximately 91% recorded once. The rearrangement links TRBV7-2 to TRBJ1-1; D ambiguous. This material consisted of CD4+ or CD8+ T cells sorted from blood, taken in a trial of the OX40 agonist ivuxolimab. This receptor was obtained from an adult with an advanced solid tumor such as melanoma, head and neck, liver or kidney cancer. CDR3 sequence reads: CASSLPQNTEAFF. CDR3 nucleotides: TGTGCCAGCAGCCTACCCCAAAACACTGAAGCTTTCTTT.